This T cell receptor beta chain was obtained from a study of blood T cell repertoires in COVID-19. Overall study context: Sites across the United States, Italy and Spain contributed samples from acute and convalescent COVID-19. Nucleic acid was either cDNA or gDNA, and it came from T cells, B-cell-depleted T cells, or PBMCs.

CDR3 length: 13 residues. J gave up 6 bases and V 2 bases, and 2 bases lay outside the gene matches. The germline V gene has CDR1 LGHNA and CDR2 YSLEER. Per the original methods: Reference gene primer amplification gave estimated nucleated cell counts. Produced via immunoSEQ multiplex PCR; TCRdb's table is partial and in-frame only. The V and J calls and clone size come from that table; D and trimming were worked out from the DNA. Found here are 9,500 to 10,000 clones, roughly 81% of them singletons; the top ten hold 24%. Sequencing used peripheral blood. This TCR came from a man between 60 and 70 years old with active COVID-19. The chain has TRBV4-3 and TRBJ2-3; 7 bases align to TRBD1. In DNA form, the CDR3 reads TGCGCCAGCAGCCAACAGACAGGGGATACGCAGTATTTT. Translating it yields CASSQQTGDTQYF.